One sample yielded the 13 T cell receptor beta chains listed below, sequenced in a study of T-cell reconstitution after alpha-beta-depleted transplantation in children. Unique molecular identifiers tagged the TCRbeta library. TCRdb analysed the PCR reads with MiXCR anew, one entry per CDR3 protein. The sample holds around 400,000 distinct CDR3 sequences, approximately 11% seen once. The sequenced sample was PBMCs from the stem cell graft donor, obtained from the stem cell graft. The receptors derive from a human donor who donated a stem cell graft to a child with acute myeloid leukemia.

The chain carries TRBV7-9 and TRBJ2-7, with a weak D call TRBD1 (6 bases). From germline, CDR1 is SEHNR and CDR2 FQNEAQ (reference sequence). This CDR3 has 14 amino acids. V lost 5 bases and J 4 bases, leaving 15 bases between the germline ends. The CDR3 is CASSPGQSLYEQYF. The CDR3 DNA is TGTGCCAGCAGCCCCGGACAGAGTTTATACGAGCAGTACTTC.

The CDR3 spells CASSTLAGVGEQYF. CDR3 in DNA: TGTGCCAGCAGTACACTAGCGGGAGTAGGCGAGCAGTACTTC. V gene TRBV6-1 combines with J gene TRBJ2-7, with 11 bases aligning to TRBD2. CDR1 is MNHNS, CDR2 SASEGT, per germline. The CDR3 contains 14 residues. The V segment lost 5 bases and the J segment 6 bases; nucleotides outside the gene matches: 6.

The chain has TRBV15 and TRBJ2-7, with D unclear. From germline, CDR1 is LNHNV and CDR2 YYDKDF (reference sequence). With 3 bases removed from V and 0 bases from J, the gap between germline ends came to 6 bases. The CDR3 consists of 13 residues. CDR3 DNA sequence: TGTGCCACCAGCAGTGAAAGCTCCTACGAGCAGTACTTC. Its translation: CATSSESSYEQYF.

On this clonotype: The junction does not match germline at one end; this may be a read error. The rearrangement links TRBV20-1 to TRBJ2-7; a possible D gene is TRBD2 (7 bases). Per germline, CDR1 DFQATT and CDR2 SNEGSKA (reference sequence). This CDR3 has 16 amino acids. CDR3 protein: CCASPGGTQSAHEQYF. For the CDR3, the DNA is TGCTGTGCTAGCCCCGGGGGGACACAGTCCGCCCACGAGCAGTACTTC.

This clonotype was detected a few times. The gene calls are TRBV6-5 and TRBJ2-1; D might be TRBD1 or TRBD2, each matching 6 bases. The CDR3 runs 15 residues. Germline V CDR1 and CDR2: MNHEY, SVGAGI. Trimming shortened V by 0 bases and J by 5 bases, and 11 bases separated the two germline ends. The CDR3 loop is CASSYSSGANNEQFF. In DNA form, the CDR3 reads TGTGCCAGCAGTTACTCTTCGGGGGCCAACAATGAGCAGTTCTTC.

The gene calls are TRBV6-2 or TRBV6-3 and TRBJ2-2, with a weak D call TRBD2 (7 bases). V lost 9 bases and J 2 bases, leaving 13 bases between the germline ends. The length of the CDR3 is 14 residues. The germline V gene has CDR1 MNHEY and CDR2 SVGEGT. The CDR3 spells CASRWGGNTGELFF. DNA for the CDR3: TGTGCCAGTCGCTGGGGGGGCAACACCGGGGAGCTGTTTTTT.

The sample holds many counts of this clonotype. Germline and junction disagree at one end, which may indicate a read error. The genes are TRBV5-6 and TRBJ1-2; 7 nucleotides agree with TRBD1. The CDR3 has 15 amino acids. Germline CDR1 reads SGHDT; CDR2 reads YYEEEE. The CDR3 spells CASSLGIQGDYGYTF. DNA of the CDR3: TGTGCCAGCAGTTTGGGGATCCAGGGGGACTATGGCTACACCTTC.

This clonotype was found a few times. The genes are TRBV5-8 and TRBJ2-2; D possibly corresponds to TRBD1 (6 bases). Germline CDR1 is SGHTS and CDR2 is YDEGEE. V was shortened by 0 bases and J by 3 bases, with 6 bases between the two germline ends. This CDR3 is built from 14 residues. Written as DNA, the CDR3 is TGTGCCAGCAGCTTGGGGACAGACACCGGGGAGCTGTTTTTT. Its protein product is CASSLGTDTGELFF.

This clonotype appeared a few times. The J gene is TRBJ1-1, the V gene TRBV29-1, with 8 bases matching TRBD1. This CDR3 comprises 14 residues. CDR1 is SQVTM and CDR2 is ANQGSEA in the germline V gene. With 6 bases clipped from V and 5 bases from J, the junction kept 11 bases outside the gene matches. The CDR3 sequence is CSVASQGARTEAFF. The CDR3 DNA follows: TGCAGCGTGGCATCTCAGGGGGCGCGTACTGAAGCTTTCTTT.

The chain links TRBV25-1 to TRBJ2-1; D not resolved. Germline V CDR1 and CDR2: MGHDK, SYGVNS. The CDR3 contains 15 residues. Trimming removed 6 bases from V and 2 bases from J, with 14 bases in between. The CDR3 coding sequence is TGTGCCAGCAGCCGAGCCGGTCCGACCTACAATGAGCAGTTCTTC. Translation gives CASSRAGPTYNEQFF. The full variable domain, completed using reference TRBV25-1 and TRBJ2-1, is EADIYQTPRYLVIGTGKKITLECSQTMGHDKMYWYQQDPGMELHLIHYSYGVNSTEKGDLSSESTVSRIRTEHFPLTLESARPSHTSQYLCASSRAGPTYNEQFFGPGTRLTVL.

This clonotype showed up many times. This rearrangement joins TRBV4-1 to TRBJ2-3; TRBD1 matches 9 bases. The ends lost 1 base at V and 11 bases at J; junction bases unmatched: 4. Germline values: CDR1 MGHRA, CDR2 YSYEKL. The CDR3 is 13 amino acids. The CDR3 spells CASSQAPGQGQYF. The CDR3 region has the DNA TGCGCCAGCAGCCAAGCCCCGGGACAGGGGCAGTATTTT.

This sequence joins TRBV18 and TRBJ1-5; no clear D gene. The germline V gene has CDR1 KGHSH and CDR2 LQKENI. The CDR3 has 16 amino acids. V was pared by 1 base and J by 2 bases, with 12 bases between. Written as DNA, the CDR3 is TGTGCCAGCTCACCACAACCGGGGATGGGCAATCAGCCCCAGCATTTT. It yields the protein CASSPQPGMGNQPQHF.

This clonotype has more than one count but fewer than ten. The rearrangement links TRBV6-1 to TRBJ1-5, with 11 bases lining up with TRBD1. Germline values: CDR1 MNHNS, CDR2 SASEGT. The CDR3 consists of 13 residues. Trimming took 2 bases from V and 13 from J; bases not matched to a gene: 4. The CDR3: CASSERTGGRQHF. CDR3 bases: TGTGCCAGCAGTGAAAGGACAGGGGGCCGGCAGCATTTT.